A selection of T cell receptor beta chains follows, all from one sample in a study of T cells in Graves' hyperthyroidism and ophthalmopathy. MiXCR was run by TCRdb on the multiplex PCR reads, yielding one entry per CDR3 protein. The profile shows a few hundred thousand distinct CDR3 sequences, approximately 15% of them singletons. Material: blood. These receptor sequences come from a young woman with Graves' hyperthyroidism that later progressed to Graves' ophthalmopathy. Each CDR3 is given with its conserved first and last residue. A D gene is named only where the DNA matches it firmly. The listing skips clone size in some rows; elsewhere it reads once, few, many or a size class.

clone_size d_call j_call v_call cdr3_aa cdr3_nt
few NA TRBJ1-1 TRBV15 CATSHRTEAFF TGTGCCACCAGTCACAGAACTGAAGCTTTCTTT
few NA TRBJ1-4 TRBV6-1 CASRTSEKLFF TGTGCCAGCCGGACGAGCGAAAAACTGTTTTTT
NA TRBD2 TRBJ2-3 TRBV7-9 CASRAGGRTDTQYF TGTGCCAGCAGAGCGGGAGGGCGTACAGATACGCAGTATTTT
few NA TRBJ2-1 TRBV27 CASSPSSDDEQFF TGTGCCAGCAGTCCATCTAGTGACGATGAGCAGTTCTTC
NA NA TRBJ2-7 TRBV7-9 CANSAPGVPAGIEQYF TGTGCCAACAGCGCACCTGGAGTTCCGGCGGGGATCGAGCAGTACTTC
many NA TRBJ2-7 TRBV28 CASRDSDYEQYF TGTGCCAGCAGAGACAGTGATTACGAGCAGTACTTC
many TRBD1 TRBJ2-3 TRBV12-3/TRBV12-4 CASSPRQGEDTDTQYF TGTGCCAGCAGTCCCCGACAGGGCGAGGACACAGATACGCAGTATTTT
few NA TRBJ1-4 TRBV7-9 CASSLTVAVNEKLFF TGTGCCAGCAGCTTGACCGTGGCAGTTAATGAAAAACTGTTTTTT
few NA TRBJ1-1 TRBV19 CASVQERYTEAFF TGTGCCAGCGTCCAAGAGAGGTACACTGAAGCTTTCTTT
NA TRBD2 TRBJ2-5 TRBV30 CAWSSGTSGRAGKTQYF TGTGCCTGGAGCTCCGGGACTAGCGGGAGGGCCGGGAAGACCCAGTACTTC
many NA TRBJ2-2 TRBV4-3 CASSQAGYTGELFF TGCGCCAGCAGCCAAGCAGGGTACACCGGGGAGCTGTTTTTT
NA TRBD2 TRBJ2-1 TRBV7-9 CASSSITVIGGGQFGEQFF TGTGCCAGCAGCTCGATAACGGTAATCGGGGGAGGGCAGTTTGGTGAGCAGTTCTTC
many NA TRBJ2-7 TRBV28 CASIQRNGVYEQYF TGTGCCAGCATACAGCGCAATGGGGTCTACGAGCAGTACTTC
NA NA TRBJ2-6 TRBV27 CASGQAGANVLTF TGTGCCAGCGGGCAGGCAGGGGCCAACGTCCTGACTTTC
NA NA TRBJ2-7 TRBV6-1 CASGARDVYNEQYF TGTGCCAGCGGAGCCCGGGACGTCTACAATGAGCAGTACTTC
many NA TRBJ1-6 TRBV7-8 CASSLGQQLSPLHF TGTGCCAGCAGCTTAGGACAGCAGTTGTCACCCCTCCACTTT
few TRBD2 TRBJ2-2 TRBV20-1 CSARELAAHTGELFF TGCAGTGCTAGAGAACTAGCGGCGCACACCGGGGAGCTGTTTTTT
many NA TRBJ2-5 TRBV28 CASRPQVRGRETQYF TGTGCCAGCAGACCCCAAGTCAGGGGGAGGGAGACCCAGTACTTC
NA NA TRBJ1-3 TRBV29-1 CSVASSPTSGNTIYF TGCAGCGTTGCTTCCAGCCCCACCTCTGGAAACACCATATATTTT
many TRBD1 TRBJ1-6 TRBV27 CASSSDRDRNSPLHF TGTGCCAGCAGTTCGGACAGGGACAGGAATTCACCCCTCCACTTT
few TRBD2 TRBJ2-3 TRBV25-1 CASSVGTSGSTDTQYF TGTGCCAGCAGTGTCGGGACTAGCGGAAGCACAGATACGCAGTATTTT
many NA TRBJ2-1 TRBV6-2/TRBV6-3 CASSPAPSSYNEQFF TGTGCCAGCAGCCCCGCTCCCAGCTCCTACAATGAGCAGTTCTTC
few NA TRBJ1-1 TRBV15 CATSRGSLERDTEAFF TGTGCCACCAGCAGGGGTTCCCTGGAAAGGGATACTGAAGCTTTCTTT
NA NA TRBJ1-4 TRBV18 CASSPSSRGEKLFF TGTGCCAGCTCACCTAGCTCCAGGGGTGAAAAACTGTTTTTT
NA NA TRBJ2-5 TRBV7-2 CASSWGAQETQYF TGTGCCAGCAGCTGGGGGGCACAAGAGACCCAGTACTTC
NA NA TRBJ2-7 TRBV6-2/TRBV6-3 CATLEDLSYEQYF TGTGCCACTTTAGAGGACCTCTCCTACGAGCAGTACTTC
many NA TRBJ2-1 TRBV6-2/TRBV6-3 CASRGSTYNEQFF TGTGCCAGCCGGGGTAGCACATACAATGAGCAGTTCTTC
NA TRBD2 TRBJ2-7 TRBV10-2 CASSEGGRRYEQYF TGCGCCAGCAGTGAAGGCGGGAGGAGGTACGAGCAGTACTTC
NA TRBD1 TRBJ2-7 TRBV7-2 CASSHRQGRYEQYF TGTGCCAGCAGCCATCGACAGGGAAGGTACGAGCAGTACTTC
many NA TRBJ2-3 TRBV7-2 CASSLRRGALDTQYF TGTGCCAGCAGCTTACGCCGTGGGGCCCTTGATACGCAGTATTTT
NA TRBD2 TRBJ2-3 TRBV13 CASSLGVRERGSLDTQYF TGTGCCAGCAGCCTCGGTGTGCGGGAGAGGGGCAGCTTAGATACGCAGTATTTT
many NA TRBJ2-1 TRBV27 CASSLGRFYNEQFF TGTGCCAGCAGTTTGGGGAGATTCTACAATGAGCAGTTCTTC
many NA TRBJ2-1 TRBV7-3 CASSPGVNNEQFF TGTGCCAGCAGCCCAGGAGTAAACAATGAGCAGTTCTTC
many NA TRBJ1-3 TRBV6-5 CASSYSIPGLRESGNTIYF TGTGCCAGCAGTTACTCTATTCCGGGACTCCGGGAGTCTGGAAACACCATATATTTT
many NA TRBJ2-7 TRBV3-1 CASSITTGLGGSEQYF TGTGCCAGCAGCATCACGACAGGACTGGGGGGCTCCGAGCAGTACTTC
many TRBD1 TRBJ1-4 TRBV6-1 CASTPGQPNEKLFF TGTGCCAGCACGCCGGGACAGCCCAATGAAAAACTGTTTTTT
many TRBD1 TRBJ1-5 TRBV12-3/TRBV12-4 CASSSRDRFNQPQHF TGTGCCAGCAGTTCCCGGGACAGGTTCAATCAGCCCCAGCATTTT
NA NA TRBJ2-3 TRBV12-5 CASGLPPGIVRDTQYF TGTGCTAGTGGTTTGCCCCCCGGGATAGTCAGGGATACGCAGTATTTT
many TRBD1 TRBJ2-1 TRBV28 CASTTGDNEQFF TGTGCCAGCACTACAGGGGACAATGAGCAGTTCTTC
NA NA TRBJ2-3 TRBV12-3/TRBV12-4 CASSLREAIGADTRYF TGTGCCAGCAGTTTACGGGAAGCTATTGGGGCGGATACGCGGTATTTT
many TRBD1 TRBJ1-2 TRBV2 CASSPRTGGGYTF TGTGCCAGCAGCCCAAGGACAGGGGGTGGCTACACCTTC
many NA TRBJ2-3 TRBV28 CASILLGTDTQYF TGTGCCAGCATCCTTTTAGGGACGGATACGCAGTATTTT
many TRBD1 TRBJ2-7 TRBV27 CASSLLGQQPYEQYF TGTGCCAGCAGTTTATTGGGACAGCAACCCTACGAGCAGTACTTC
few NA TRBJ1-1 TRBV15 CATSSGGANLNTEAFF TGTGCCACCAGCAGTGGAGGGGCCAATCTGAACACTGAAGCTTTCTTT
many TRBD2 TRBJ2-7 TRBV6-9 CASRPLTSAVGLYEQYF TGTGCCAGCAGACCATTGACTAGCGCGGTGGGCCTTTACGAGCAGTACTTC
many NA TRBJ2-1 TRBV6-2/TRBV6-3 CASSGPMAHNEQFF TGTGCCAGCAGCGGACCGATGGCTCACAATGAGCAGTTCTTC
many NA TRBJ2-7 TRBV30 CASGMGIYEQYF TGTGCCTCCGGCATGGGAATCTACGAGCAGTACTTC
few NA TRBJ2-7 TRBV20-1 CSARVLTGVVREQYF TGCAGTGCTAGAGTTCTTACGGGAGTAGTTCGCGAGCAGTACTTC
many NA TRBJ2-7 TRBV30 CAWSPSDPTYEQYF TGTGCCTGGAGTCCTAGCGACCCTACCTACGAGCAGTACTTC
many TRBD2 TRBJ2-3 TRBV6-1 CASSNEGSGRDTQYF TGTGCCAGCAGTAACGAAGGAAGCGGGAGGGATACGCAGTATTTT
many NA TRBJ1-1 TRBV7-2 CASSSGSPTEAFF TGTGCCAGCAGTTCAGGCTCTCCCACTGAAGCTTTCTTT
NA TRBD1 TRBJ2-5 TRBV12-3/TRBV12-4 CASSLGTGSVWETQYF TGTGCCAGCAGTTTAGGGACAGGGTCCGTTTGGGAGACCCAGTACTTC
many NA TRBJ1-2 TRBV28 CASSLGGLGDYGYTF TGTGCCAGCAGCCTAGGGGGACTGGGAGACTATGGCTACACCTTC
NA TRBD2 TRBJ2-5 TRBV19 CASGTSGKVWQKTQYF TGTGCCAGTGGGACTAGCGGGAAAGTCTGGCAAAAGACCCAGTACTTC
many TRBD2 TRBJ2-5 TRBV20-1 CSAAGDGRDKYF TGCAGTGCTGCGGGGGACGGAAGAGATAAGTACTTC
few TRBD2 TRBJ2-7 TRBV25-1 CASSGRTSGRSYEQYF TGTGCCAGCAGTGGCAGGACTAGCGGGAGGTCCTACGAGCAGTACTTC
many TRBD2 TRBJ2-3 TRBV11-2 CASSLGGLPTLTDTQYF TGTGCCAGCAGCTTAGGGGGACTACCGACTCTCACAGATACGCAGTATTTT
few TRBD2 TRBJ2-1 TRBV5-1 CASSSGLAGGGYNEQFF TGCGCCAGCAGCTCTGGACTAGCGGGAGGGGGCTACAATGAGCAGTTCTTC